This TCR beta chain was retrieved from a study of cytomegalovirus exposure and HLA in healthy donors. General study findings and limits: A reported reduction in N-insertions relative to the roughly 710-donor mean was seen in an Asian-associated ancestry cluster in a later analysis. In vitro experiments confirmed that three CMV-associated chains were specific for CMV antigens. Information on immune exposure was restricted to one variable (CMV serostatus).

PCR primers comprised 60 Vbeta and 13 Jbeta primers. The table came from immunoSEQ multiplex PCR; TCRdb's copy has only in-frame clones and leaves some out. The sample comprises some 67,000 clones, about 80% of which are singletons, and around 7.6% rests with the top ten. V was trimmed by 2 bases and J by 2 bases, leaving 12 bases between them. The germline V gene has CDR1 MGHRA and CDR2 YSYEKL. The CDR3 is 15 amino acids. To note about this clone: Its antigen remains unknown.

Sequencing used PBMCs. J is TRBJ2-5 and V is TRBV4-1; D possibly corresponds to TRBD2 (6 bases). The receptor was derived from a man aged 55 to 70 in good health and CMV-seropositive. The CDR3 DNA reads TGCGCCAGCAGCCAAAACATAGCGGAGCAAGAGACCCAGTACTTC. Its translation: CASSQNIAEQETQYF.